The clone carrying this TCR beta chain showed up just a few times. Its antigen is as yet unknown. The record originates from a study of CD8 T cells in ankylosing spondylitis. TCRdb analysed the 5' RACE reads with MiXCR anew, one entry per CDR3 protein. The sample comprises some 85,000 distinct CDR3 sequences, more than 8.5% of which are singletons, and 30% to 35% rests with the top ten. The CDR3 spans 15 residues. V was trimmed by 5 bases and J by 7 bases, leaving 18 bases between them. Germline V lookup: CDR1 MDHEN, CDR2 SYDVKM. Regarding the study as a whole: Made up of eight highly homologous variants, a TCR beta motif appeared characteristic of ankylosing spondylitis blood.

The sequence was collected from a male donor with ankylosing spondylitis. This rearrangement joins TRBV28 to TRBJ2-1; D possibly corresponds to TRBD1 (8 bases). What was sequenced was blood, either unsorted or a sorted T cell fraction (not recorded which). The CDR3 DNA sequence: TGTGCCAGCAGTAACGACAGGGGAGGGTTTAATGAGCAGTTCTTC. Translation gives CASSNDRGGFNEQFF. Complete variable domain (other parts from reference TRBV28 and TRBJ2-1): DVKVTQSSRYLVKRTGEKVFLECVQDMDHENMFWYRQDPGLGLRLIYFSYDVKMKEKGDIPEGYSVSREKKERFSLILESASTNQTSMYLCASSNDRGGFNEQFFGPGTRLTVL.